These T cell receptor beta chains were read from a single sample in a study of blood T cell repertoires in COVID-19. Sequencing was performed with immunoSEQ multiplex PCR; in TCRdb, only in-frame clones are kept and a portion is missing. There are 60,000 to 80,000 clones in the sample; roughly 86% occur only once, and under 1.3% lies in the top ten. The source material was peripheral blood. These receptor sequences come from a man between 65 and 79 years old with acute or convalescent COVID-19. CDR3s include the opening cysteine and the closing phenylalanine or tryptophan. D genes are given only for firm matches. The size of a clone is reported for some rows only, either as once, few or many, or as a class for expanded clones.

j_call,d_call,cdr3_length,v_call,clone_size,cdr3_nt,cdr3_aa
TRBJ2-3,TRBD2,15,TRBV20-1,NA,TGCAGTGCTAGTAGCGGGGAACCAAGCACAGATACGCAGTATTTT,CSASSGEPSTDTQYF
TRBJ1-1,NA,14,TRBV3-1/TRBV3-2,NA,TGTGCCAGCAGCCAAGTTCCCAGAAACACTGAAGCTTTCTTT,CASSQVPRNTEAFF
TRBJ2-7,NA,16,TRBV18,few,TGTGCCAGCTCACCGGTCGGGGGAGGCGGCCTGCTCGAGCAGTACTTC,CASSPVGGGGLLEQYF
TRBJ1-2,NA,13,TRBV5-1,NA,TGCGCCAGCAGCTTGGAACAGCCCGTCGTCTACACCTTC,CASSLEQPVVYTF
TRBJ2-7,TRBD1,15,TRBV7-2,NA,TGTGCCAGCAGCTCGCTCACCGGGACAGGGAACGAGCAGTACTTC,CASSSLTGTGNEQYF
TRBJ1-5,NA,14,TRBV18,NA,TGTGCCAGCTCACCAGGGGGCAGCAATCAGCCCCAGCATTTT,CASSPGGSNQPQHF
TRBJ1-5,TRBD1,15,TRBV5-4,NA,TGTGCCAGCAGCCCGGGACAGGGGGCAGGACAGCCCCAGCATTTT,CASSPGQGAGQPQHF
TRBJ2-7,TRBD1,15,TRBV19,NA,TGTGCCAGTAGTATCCCCGGGACAGGGGCCTACGAGCAGTACTTC,CASSIPGTGAYEQYF
TRBJ1-1,NA,13,TRBV10-1,NA,TGCGCCAGCAGTGGCCCCGGACACCCTGAAGCTTTCTTT,CASSGPGHPEAFF
TRBJ2-4,TRBD1,13,TRBV19,NA,TGTGCCAGTAGTATGGGGACAGCAGCAATGGGGTACTTC,CASSMGTAAMGYF